This T cell receptor beta chain was found in a study of blood T cells in healthy people across ages. This clonotype has a handful of counts. Antigen specificity is unknown. Study-wide findings and caveats: Age showed a roughly linear inverse relationship with TCR beta diversity per million T cells. Changes seen in expanded clonotypes were possibly confounded by donor CMV status left unknown.

Primed by a sample-barcoded 5' primer and a J-beta primer mix, a second PCR proceeded for about 7 to 12 cycles. TCRdb re-analysed the 5' RACE reads in MiXCR, keeping a single row per CDR3 protein. The table has some 900,000 distinct CDR3 sequences, about 30% seen once; the top ten hold roughly 17%. J gave up 6 bases and V 5 bases, and 7 bases lay outside the gene matches. Germline assignment: CDR1 SEHNR and CDR2 FQNEAQ (reference sequence). The CDR3 totals 14 residues. V and J are TRBV7-9 and TRBJ1-2; the match to TRBD1 covers 9 bases. This sequence originates from an elderly woman in good health. Input material: blood. CDR3 amino acids: CASSPTGGGDGYTF. CDR3 coding DNA: TGTGCCAGCAGCCCAACAGGGGGCGGGGATGGCTACACCTTC.